The clone carrying this T cell receptor (beta chain) was seen just once. Its antigen is as yet unknown. This CDR3 is also generated by other DNA sequences in the sample. These data originate in a study of T cell responses to AZD1222 COVID-19 vaccine. Overall study context: Second-dose groups at about 4 or about 12 weeks were pooled.

Some clones are missing from TCRdb's copy, which holds only in-frame ones; the method was immunoSEQ multiplex PCR. The data contain 80,000 or so clones, roughly 85% of them singletons. Study-wide findings and caveats: At baseline, seropositivity was found in only a handful of AZD1222 recipients. Donors were largely white British and mainly female; clonal diversity was possibly underestimated. Epitopes outside B.1.351 and B.1.1.7 mutated regions reportedly drew nearly half of spike TCRs.

This TCR came from an adult in good health. Here the sequenced sample was peripheral blood, taken on day 0 of AZD1222 vaccination.

The CDR3 reads CASSLSLNTEAFF. Here the CDR3 DNA reads TGTGCCAGCAGTTTAAGTTTGAACACTGAAGCTTTCTTT. The rearrangement uses TRBV12-3 or TRBV12-4 and TRBJ1-1; D gene unclear. This CDR3 is 13 amino acids long. V lost 2 bases and J 0 bases, leaving 4 bases between the germline ends.